Below are 21 T cell receptor beta chains sequenced from a single sample in a study of T-cell memory formation after mild COVID-19. TCRdb ran MiXCR on the 5' RACE reads and lists one entry per CDR3 protein. This table holds a few hundred thousand distinct CDR3 sequences, about 23% found once. Sample: PBMCs or a T cell subset sorted from them (not recorded which). The receptors stem from an adult woman who had mild COVID-19 (a few samples of this study predate the infection). Cell type and time point are not known.

The chain has TRBV4-3 and TRBJ2-2; possibly TRBD1 for D (5 bases). The CDR3 has 21 residues. Germline CDR1 reads LGHNA; CDR2 reads YSLEER. The V end lost 1 base, the J end lost 0 bases, and 24 bases lay between the germline ends. The CDR3 region has the DNA TGCGCCAGCAGCCAAGGGGTTCAACAGGCGACATTCAGATCGAACACCGGGGAGCTGTTTTTT. It encodes CASSQGVQQATFRSNTGELFF.

This clonotype was seen only a few times. This chain connects TRBV12-3 or TRBV12-4 to TRBJ2-1, with 11 nucleotides matching TRBD2. CDR3 length equals 16 residues. The J segment lost 3 bases and the V segment lost 6 bases, leaving 7 bases of the junction unmatched. The CDR3 DNA sequence: TGTGCCAGCAGGCCGTGGACTAGCGGGCACTACAATGAGCAGTTCTTC. Translated, it gives CASRPWTSGHYNEQFF.

J is TRBJ1-2 and V is TRBV4-2; possibly TRBD1 for D (6 bases). This CDR3 has 15 amino acids. From germline, CDR1 is LGHNA and CDR2 YNFKEQ. Trimming took 1 base from V and 3 from J, leaving 12 bases between them. The CDR3 loop is CASSQGPKGDYGYTF. The CDR3, as DNA: TGTGCCAGCAGCCAAGGTCCCAAGGGGGACTATGGCTACACCTTC.

This clonotype was found a few times. The rearrangement links TRBV9 to TRBJ2-2; unclear D gene. CDR1 and CDR2 (germline): SGDLS, YYNGEE. The CDR3 contains 18 residues. Trimming took 0 bases from V and 4 from J, leaving 19 bases between them. CDR3 residues: CASSVGPAGGRSTGELFF. CDR3 DNA: TGTGCCAGCAGCGTAGGACCCGCCGGTGGTCGGAGCACCGGGGAGCTGTTTTTT.

This rearrangement joins TRBV7-2 to TRBJ1-1; 7 nucleotides match TRBD1. CDR1 is SGHTA and CDR2 is FQGNSA in the germline V gene. The CDR3 loop spans 14 amino acids. V trimming: 3 bases; J trimming: 4 bases; junction bases outside the gene matches: 5. The CDR3 is CASSFSRGSTEAFF. The CDR3 coding sequence is TGTGCCAGCAGCTTTTCCAGGGGGAGCACTGAAGCTTTCTTT.

This clonotype has at least ten counts. The chain employs TRBV30 and TRBJ1-2; a possible D gene is TRBD1 (5 bases). Germline V gene lookup returns CDR1 GTSNPN and CDR2 SVGIG (reference sequence). CDR3 length: 13 amino acids. The V end lost 4 bases, the J end lost 8 bases, and 17 bases lay between the germline ends. The CDR3 DNA reads as TGTGCCTGGATGCATGGGGGTTTGGGAGGCTACACCTTC. Translation: CAWMHGGLGGYTF.

A few counts support this clonotype. The CDR3 loop is CSARGQNEKLFF. The CDR3 coding sequence is TGCAGTGCTAGAGGGCAGAATGAAAAACTGTTTTTT. The V and J genes are TRBV20-1 and TRBJ1-4, with D unclear. Looked up from germline, CDR1 is DFQATT and CDR2 is SNEGSKA (reference sequence). There are 12 residues in the CDR3. The ends were cut back, 1 base at V and 5 bases at J, with 5 bases in the middle.

This clonotype was detected ten times or more. This rearrangement joins TRBV20-1 to TRBJ2-1; D is unresolved. V lost 3 bases and J 4 bases, leaving 4 bases between the germline ends. The CDR3 contains 11 residues. Germline CDR1 is DFQATT and CDR2 is SNEGSKA (reference sequence). DNA of the CDR3: TGCAGTGCTAGCGGTTACAATGAGCAGTTCTTC. It translates to CSASGYNEQFF.

The V call is TRBV3-1, the J call TRBJ2-1; D not certain. V lost 4 bases, J lost 11 bases, and 12 bases lay in between. Germline CDR1 LGHDT, CDR2 YNNKEL (reference sequence). The CDR3 totals 12 residues. The CDR3 coding sequence is TGTGCCAGCAGCCCCTTGCCGCCACAGCAGTTCTTC. This codes for CASSPLPPQQFF.

The rearrangement uses TRBV6-2 or TRBV6-3 and TRBJ2-5, with TRBD2 matching 10 bases. V was pared by 2 bases and J by 5 bases, with 14 bases of the junction left unmatched. This CDR3 contains 18 residues. Per germline, CDR1 MNHEY and CDR2 SVGEGT. CDR3 amino acids: CASSYGARLAGVLETQYF. The CDR3 nucleotides are TGTGCCAGCAGTTACGGGGCGCGTCTAGCGGGAGTTTTGGAGACCCAGTACTTC.

The table lists this clonotype with many counts. The chain combines TRBV12-3 or TRBV12-4 with TRBJ2-3; D remains ambiguous. CDR3 length: 14 amino acids. Trimming removed 5 bases at V and 7 bases at J, with 16 bases between. The DNA for the CDR3 is TGTGCCAGCAGTCCTCCCACGGGCGCGTATACGCAGTATTTT. It yields the protein CASSPPTGAYTQYF.

The chain uses TRBV29-1 and TRBJ1-1, with D hard to call. This CDR3 is 14 amino acids long. The germline CDR1 and CDR2 sequences are SQVTM and ANQGSEA. Trimming pared 7 bases from V and 0 bases from J, leaving 15 bases between. Written as DNA, the CDR3 is TGCAGCGCCTACAGTTCGTTAATGAACACTGAAGCTTTCTTT. Its protein is CSAYSSLMNTEAFF.

The chain carries TRBV5-6 and TRBJ1-5; D is possibly TRBD1 (5 bases). Germline values: CDR1 SGHDT, CDR2 YYEEEE. The CDR3 loop spans 16 amino acids. Deletions cut 4 bases from V and 2 bases from J, with 16 bases between. Here the CDR3 DNA reads TGTGCCAGCAGCCTGCTGGGCCAGGGTCGCAATCAGCCCCAGCATTTT. This sequence encodes CASSLLGQGRNQPQHF.

CDR3 nucleotide sequence: TGCGCCAGCAGCCAACCAGACAGGGGCAACTCCTACGAGCAGTACTTC. Translation gives CASSQPDRGNSYEQYF. V is TRBV4-3 and J is TRBJ2-7, with 8 nucleotides matching TRBD1. From germline, CDR1 is LGHNA and CDR2 YSLEER. The junction had 6 bases not matched to a gene; V was cut back by 2 bases and J by 0 bases. This CDR3 spans 16 amino acids.

The V call is TRBV5-1, the J call TRBJ2-7; a possible D gene is TRBD2 (5 bases). From germline, CDR1 is SGHRS and CDR2 YFSETQ. Trimming left V 4 bases short and J 0 bases short, with 20 bases between. The CDR3 runs to 17 residues. CDR3 bases: TGCGCCAGCAGCCCCTCCTTCGAGAGTAGCGACTCCTACGAGCAGTACTTC. It translates to CASSPSFESSDSYEQYF.

This clonotype showed up many times. The chain recombines TRBV4-1 with TRBJ2-2, with 10 bases aligning to TRBD2. J lost 4 bases, V lost 0 bases, and 5 bases had no gene match. Germline values: CDR1 MGHRA, CDR2 YSYEKL. This CDR3 is 17 amino acids long. The CDR3 DNA reads TGCGCCAGCAGCCAAGAGTCGGGACTAGCGAGCACCGGGGAGCTGTTTTTT. Translated, it gives CASSQESGLASTGELFF.

The gene calls are TRBV6-6 and TRBJ2-7; 8 nucleotides agree with TRBD2. Germline CDR1 MNHNY, CDR2 SVGAGI (reference sequence). CDR3 length: 16 amino acids. The ends lost 2 bases at V and 7 bases at J; junction bases unmatched: 13. The CDR3 protein is CASSYTSGLLGSEQYF. CDR3 nucleotide sequence: TGTGCCAGCAGTTACACTAGCGGCCTTTTGGGTAGTGAGCAGTACTTC.

The chain carries TRBV6-7 and TRBJ1-5, with D possibly being TRBD1 (5 bases). TRBV6-7 is treated as an ORF (open reading frame) with a function not yet certain. The CDR3 sequence is 14 residues long. Between the trimmed V and J ends, which lost 2 bases and 7 bases, there was a span of 12 bases. DNA of the CDR3: TGTGCCAGCAGTTACCGACAGTATGGGCAGCCCCAGCATTTT. Amino acids: CASSYRQYGQPQHF.

The chain carries TRBV5-4 and TRBJ1-1, with 9 bases aligning to TRBD1. The junction had 9 bases not matched to a gene; V was cut back by 8 bases and J by 4 bases. CDR3 size: 14 residues. Germline CDR1 SGHNT, CDR2 YYREEE (reference sequence). The CDR3 loop reads CASSMGDRATEAFF. The CDR3 region has the DNA TGTGCCAGTAGTATGGGGGACAGGGCCACTGAAGCTTTCTTT.

This clonotype has a handful of counts. The gene calls are TRBV3-1 and TRBJ1-4, with D hard to call. Looked up from germline, CDR1 is LGHDT and CDR2 is YNNKEL (reference sequence). The CDR3 has 12 residues. The V end was cut by 5 bases, the J end by 8 bases, with 9 bases between. The CDR3 bases are TGTGCCAGCAGCAACATGGAAGAAAAACTGTTTTTT. Encoded protein: CASSNMEEKLFF.

A few counts support this clonotype. The chain carries TRBV11-1 and TRBJ2-3; D is undetermined. CDR1 SGHAT and CDR2 FQDESV come from the germline V gene (reference sequence). Trimming took 1 base from V and 0 from J, leaving 14 bases between them. The CDR3 is made up of 17 amino acids. CDR3 sequence (DNA): TGTGCCAGCAGCTTAGGCGGTGGCGGTCCTAGCACAGATACGCAGTATTTT. Its translation is CASSLGGGGPSTDTQYF.